The 26 T cell receptor beta chains given below trace back to one sample, sequenced in a study of cytomegalovirus exposure and HLA in healthy donors. Data came from immunoSEQ multiplex PCR; TCRdb stores just in-frame clones and leaves some out. The sample yields around 250,000 clones, 90% seen once. What was sequenced was PBMCs. Every receptor here comes from a woman under 30 in good health and CMV-seronegative.

CDR3 residues: CASSPTLTGGSHGYTF. CDR3 in DNA: TGTGCCAGCAGCCCGACCCTAACAGGGGGCTCTCATGGCTACACCTTC. The chain links TRBV14 to TRBJ1-2; 9 bases fit TRBD1. Trimming at V came to 4 bases and at J to 6 bases, leaving 12 bases not matched to a gene. Germline V gene data show CDR1 as SGHDN and CDR2 as FVKESK. This CDR3 region has 16 residues.

The V gene is TRBV11-2, the J gene TRBJ2-7; maybe TRBD2 (5 bases). Germline values: CDR1 SGHAT, CDR2 FQNNGV. The CDR3 has 15 residues. V was shortened by 1 base and J by 7 bases, with 17 bases between the two germline ends. The CDR3 here is CASSLGARVLGEQYV. The CDR3 region has the DNA TGTGCCAGCAGCTTAGGGGCGAGGGTACTCGGGGAGCAGTACGTC.

The chain recombines TRBV4-1 with TRBJ2-5, with D possibly being TRBD2 (6 bases). Per the germline V gene, CDR1 is MGHRA and CDR2 is YSYEKL. The V gene lost 4 bases and the J gene lost 4 bases, with 10 bases spanning the gap. The CDR3 runs to 13 residues. CDR3 sequence: CASSPRGGETQYF. The DNA for the CDR3 is TGCGCCAGCAGCCCGCGGGGCGGAGAGACCCAGTACTTC.

This clone showed up just once. This chain joins TRBV11-2 and TRBJ1-3; D perhaps matches TRBD1 (5 bases). The CDR3 spans 15 residues. V was shortened by 1 base and J by 4 bases, with 11 bases between the two germline ends. Germline V gene data show CDR1 as SGHAT and CDR2 as FQNNGV. The CDR3 spells CASSLVGGLGNTIYF. CDR3 coding DNA: TGTGCCAGCAGCTTAGTCGGGGGTTTAGGAAACACCATATATTTT.

V usage is TRBV21-1 and J usage is TRBJ2-7; no DNA check was done on the table's D call, TRBD2. TRBV21-1 is a known pseudogene. The CDR3 has 15 amino acids. The CDR3 nucleotides read TGTGCCGGCCCCACGACCGGGGGATACACCTACGAGCAGTACGTC. Its protein product is CAGPTTGGYTYEQYV.

The chain is built from TRBV6-1 and TRBJ1-2, with 8 bases that match TRBD1. The ends lost 4 bases at V and 5 bases at J; junction bases unmatched: 0. Germline assignment: CDR1 MNHNS and CDR2 SASEGT. CDR3 length equals 12 residues. The CDR3 region is CASSGQGYGYTF. The CDR3 DNA reads TGTGCCAGCAGTGGACAGGGGTATGGCTACACCTTC.

The CDR3 bases are TGTGCCAGCAGCCCAGGGACAGCGCCCTACAATGAGCAGTTCTTC. Encoded protein: CASSPGTAPYNEQFF. The genes are TRBV7-2 and TRBJ2-1, with 7 bases aligning to TRBD1. J was trimmed by 2 bases and V by 5 bases; bases with no gene match: 6. This CDR3 spans 15 amino acids. Germline values: CDR1 SGHTA, CDR2 FQGNSA.

This clone appeared once. The rearrangement links TRBV2 to TRBJ1-4; D possibly corresponds to TRBD1 (6 bases). The CDR3 is 14 amino acids. Germline V CDR1 and CDR2: SNHLY, FYNNEI. Between the trimmed V and J ends, which lost 11 bases and 4 bases, there was a span of 17 bases. The chain's CDR3 is CAAKLDSLNEKLFF. DNA for the CDR3: TGTGCCGCCAAACTGGACAGCCTTAATGAAAAACTGTTTTTT.

The chain has TRBV5-4 and TRBJ1-1, with 7 bases lining up with TRBD1. CDR1 and CDR2 from the germline V gene are SGHNT and YYREEE (reference sequence). The CDR3 contains 12 residues. The ends lost 2 bases at V and 7 bases at J; junction bases unmatched: 2. The DNA for the CDR3 is TGTGCCAGCAGCTTACAGGGGTTTGAAGCTTTCTTT. It specifies CASSLQGFEAFF. The full variable domain, completed using reference TRBV5-4 and TRBJ1-1, is ETGVTQSPTHLIKTRGQQVTLRCSSQSGHNTVSWYQQALGQGPQFIFQYYREEENGRGNFPPRFSGLQFPNYSSELNVNALELDDSALYLCASSLQGFEAFFGQGTRLTVV.

The chain links TRBV4-3 to TRBJ2-7, with D possibly matching TRBD2 (5 bases). This CDR3 spans 16 amino acids. The germline CDR1 and CDR2 sequences are LGHNA and YSLEER. Trimming stripped 2 bases from V and 0 bases from J, with 14 bases between. In DNA form, the CDR3 reads TGCGCCAGCAGCCAATCAATCCTACGGGGCTCCTACGAGCAGTACTTC. It encodes CASSQSILRGSYEQYF.

This sequence joins TRBV9 and TRBJ1-2; 11 nucleotides line up with TRBD1. With V trimmed by 2 bases and J by 5 bases, 5 bases remained unmatched. CDR3 length: 15 residues. Per germline, CDR1 SGDLS and CDR2 YYNGEE. CDR3 sequence reads: CASSVGGQGVYGYTF. In DNA form, the CDR3 reads TGTGCCAGCAGCGTCGGGGGACAGGGGGTGTATGGCTACACCTTC. The entire variable domain, with the rest obtained from reference TRBV9 and TRBJ1-2, is as follows: DSGVTQTPKHLITATGQRVTLRCSPRSGDLSVYWYQQSLDQGLQFLIQYYNGEERAKGNILERFSAQQFPDLHSELNLSSLELGDSALYFCASSVGGQGVYGYTFGSGTRLTVV.

The rearrangement joins TRBV6-5 to TRBJ1-3; a weak D match, TRBD1 (6 bases). From germline, CDR1 is MNHEY and CDR2 SVGAGI. Trimming stripped 5 bases from V and 0 bases from J, with 11 bases between. The CDR3 is 15 residues long. The CDR3 coding sequence is TGTGCCAGCAGTAAGACAGGTAGCTCTGGAAACACCATATATTTT. The encoded protein is CASSKTGSSGNTIYF.

This clone turned up a few times. V and J are TRBV2 and TRBJ1-2; the D is unclear. CDR1 and CDR2 (germline): SNHLY, FYNNEI. This CDR3 is 11 amino acids long. Trimming took off 3 bases at V and 7 bases at J, with 6 bases between the two ends. CDR3 protein: CASSEVLGYTF. The DNA of the CDR3 is TGTGCCAGCAGTGAGGTACTTGGCTACACCTTC.

The J gene is TRBJ1-6, the V gene TRBV7-9; D gene ambiguous. V lost 4 bases and J lost 13, with 14 bases in between. The CDR3 runs to 13 residues. Germline V gene data show CDR1 as SEHNR and CDR2 as FQNEAQ (reference sequence). The DNA of the CDR3 is TGTGCCAGCAGCTCCGGGAGACTTTCCCCCCTCCACTTT. It encodes CASSSGRLSPLHF.

The chain uses TRBV27 and TRBJ1-1; TRBD1 matches at 8 bases. This CDR3 comprises 14 residues. Germline V gene lookup returns CDR1 MNHEY and CDR2 SMNVEV (reference sequence). Trimming removed 5 bases from V and 6 bases from J; junction bases left unmatched: 8. CDR3 sequence: CASSPQGDSAEAFF. The CDR3 nucleotides read TGTGCCAGCAGTCCACAGGGGGATTCGGCTGAAGCTTTCTTT.

The V gene is TRBV6-6, the J gene TRBJ1-5; 7 bases match TRBD1. The CDR3 has 14 residues. Germline CDR1 and CDR2: MNHNY and SVGAGI (reference sequence). V dropped 5 bases and J dropped 0; count of bases not matched to a gene: 1. The CDR3 loop reads CASSDRDSNQPQHF. Here the CDR3 DNA reads TGTGCCAGCAGTGACAGGGATAGCAATCAGCCCCAGCATTTT.

V usage is TRBV27 and J usage is TRBJ1-4; 8 positions match TRBD1. This CDR3 has 15 amino acids. With V trimmed by 4 bases and J by 7 bases, 8 bases remained unmatched. Germline V gives CDR1 MNHEY, CDR2 SMNVEV (reference sequence). The CDR3 region is CASSSVGTGTEKLFF. CDR3 nucleotide sequence: TGTGCCAGCAGTTCTGTCGGGACAGGCACTGAAAAACTGTTTTTT.

The V call is TRBV10-3, the J call TRBJ2-1, with TRBD2 as a possible D gene (5 bases). The germline V and J ends were trimmed by 0 bases and 0 bases, with 12 bases remaining between them. Germline V CDR1 and CDR2: ENHRY, SYGVKD. CDR3 length: 17 residues. The CDR3 spells CAISESEDFSSYNEQFF. CDR3 bases: TGTGCCATCAGTGAGTCGGAGGACTTCAGCTCCTACAATGAGCAGTTCTTC.

This clone was counted a single time. The J gene is TRBJ2-3, the V gene TRBV7-9; D possibly corresponds to TRBD2 (5 bases). V was cut by 2 bases and J by 1 base, with 13 bases left in between. The CDR3 has 16 amino acids. Germline loops: CDR1 SEHNR, CDR2 FQNEAQ (reference sequence). The CDR3: CASSLSISGGTDTQYF. As DNA, the CDR3 is TGTGCCAGCAGCTTATCGATTTCCGGGGGCACAGATACGCAGTATTTT.

V is TRBV28 and J is TRBJ2-7; D possibly corresponds to TRBD1 (5 bases). The CDR3 is made up of 13 amino acids. Germline V lookup: CDR1 MDHEN, CDR2 SYDVKM. Trimming removed 3 bases at V and 2 bases at J, with 8 bases between. Written as DNA, the CDR3 is TGTGCCAGCAGTTTTAGGGGTACCTACGAGCAGTACGTC. Translation gives CASSFRGTYEQYV.

This clone occurred once. Additional DNA sequences in this sample encode the identical CDR3. The chain carries TRBV6-5 and TRBJ1-4; D is ambiguous. The V gene's germline CDR1 is MNHEY and CDR2 SVGAGI. V shed 0 bases and J shed 6 bases, with 5 bases lying between them. The CDR3 sequence is 13 residues long. This CDR3 reads CASSYSRDEKLFF. CDR3 DNA: TGTGCCAGCAGTTACTCGAGGGATGAAAAACTGTTTTTT.

This chain uses TRBV25-1 with TRBJ1-1; weak D call: TRBD1 (5 bases). The V and J ends lost 2 bases and 5 bases respectively, with 6 bases between them. Germline V gene lookup returns CDR1 MGHDK and CDR2 SYGVNS. This CDR3 has 12 amino acids. The CDR3 nucleotides read TGTGCCAGCAGTGAAGGGGGGACTGAAGCTTTCTTT. It translates to CASSEGGTEAFF.

The rearrangement joins TRBV12-5 to TRBJ1-1; D possibly corresponds to TRBD1 (5 bases). Germline assignment: CDR1 LGHNT and CDR2 FRNRAP. Trimming took 6 bases from V and 5 from J, leaving 16 bases between them. The CDR3 is made up of 14 amino acids. The CDR3 here is CASGSEGGGTEAFF. The CDR3 nucleotides read TGTGCTAGTGGGTCGGAGGGTGGGGGGACTGAAGCTTTCTTT.

The J gene is TRBJ2-5, the V gene TRBV6-1; TRBD2 is a possible D gene (6 bases). V was clipped by 6 bases and J by 9 bases, with 23 bases between them. This CDR3 spans 15 amino acids. The germline CDR1 and CDR2 sequences are MNHNS and SASEGT. CDR3 DNA: TGTGCCAGCAGGGGGTTGGTGGTAGCGGAAGCTCCCCAGTACTTC. Translation gives CASRGLVVAEAPQYF.

J is TRBJ2-1 and V is TRBV29-1, with TRBD1 as a possible D gene (6 bases). This CDR3 has 15 amino acids. Trimming cost V 0 bases and J 2 bases, with 11 bases left between them. CDR1 and CDR2 (germline): SQVTM, ANQGSEA. CDR3 DNA sequence: TGCAGCGTTGAAGATTACAGGGTACCCTACAATGAGCAGTTCTTC. It specifies CSVEDYRVPYNEQFF.

The rearrangement links TRBV28 to TRBJ2-5; TRBD1 matches 9 bases. After removal of 6 bases from V and 3 bases from J, the junction contained 8 bases not matched to a gene. This CDR3 region has 15 residues. Germline CDR1 reads MDHEN; CDR2 reads SYDVKM. In DNA form, the CDR3 reads TGTGCCAGCAGGATGGCGGGACAGGGAGAAGAGACCCAGTACTTC. Translating gives CASRMAGQGEETQYF.